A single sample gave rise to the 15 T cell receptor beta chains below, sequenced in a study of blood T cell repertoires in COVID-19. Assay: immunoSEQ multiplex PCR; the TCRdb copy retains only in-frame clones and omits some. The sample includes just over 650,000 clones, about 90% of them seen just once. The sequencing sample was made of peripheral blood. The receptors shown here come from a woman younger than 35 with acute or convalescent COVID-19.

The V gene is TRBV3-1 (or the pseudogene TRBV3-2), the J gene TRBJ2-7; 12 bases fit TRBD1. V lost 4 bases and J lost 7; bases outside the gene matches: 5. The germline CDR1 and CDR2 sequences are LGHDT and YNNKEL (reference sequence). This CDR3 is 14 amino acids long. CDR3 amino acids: CASSLGQGAREQYF. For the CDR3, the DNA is TGTGCCAGCAGCCTGGGACAGGGGGCGCGTGAGCAGTACTTC.

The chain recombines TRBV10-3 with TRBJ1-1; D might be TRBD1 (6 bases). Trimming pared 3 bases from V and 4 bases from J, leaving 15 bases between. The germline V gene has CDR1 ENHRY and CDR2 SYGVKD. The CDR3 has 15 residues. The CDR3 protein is CAISDLRGQLTEAFF. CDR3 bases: TGTGCCATCAGTGACCTGAGAGGACAGCTCACTGAAGCTTTCTTT.

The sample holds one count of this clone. CDR3 in amino acids: CASSLEGQGGNEQYF. DNA for the CDR3: TGCGCCAGCAGCTTGGAGGGACAGGGTGGCAACGAGCAGTACTTC. J is TRBJ2-7 and V is TRBV5-1, with 9 nucleotides matching TRBD1. V was pared by 0 bases and J by 5 bases, with 6 bases of the junction left unmatched. From germline, CDR1 is SGHRS and CDR2 YFSETQ. The CDR3 length is 15 residues.

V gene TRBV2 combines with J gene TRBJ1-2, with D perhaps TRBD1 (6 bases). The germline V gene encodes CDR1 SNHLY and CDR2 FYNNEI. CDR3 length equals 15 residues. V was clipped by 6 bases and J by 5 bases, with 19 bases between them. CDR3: CASSSPWTAPYGYTF. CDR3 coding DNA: TGTGCCAGCAGCTCACCGTGGACAGCACCATATGGCTACACCTTC.

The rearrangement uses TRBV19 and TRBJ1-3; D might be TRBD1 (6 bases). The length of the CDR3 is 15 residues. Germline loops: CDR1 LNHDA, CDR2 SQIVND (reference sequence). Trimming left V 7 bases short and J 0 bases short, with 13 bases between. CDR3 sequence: CASKEGQSSGNTIYF. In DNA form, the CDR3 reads TGTGCCAGTAAGGAAGGACAGAGCTCTGGAAACACCATATATTTT. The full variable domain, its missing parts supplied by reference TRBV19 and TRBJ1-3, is DGGITQSPKYLFRKEGQNVTLSCEQNLNHDAMYWYRQDPGQGLRLIYYSQIVNDFQKGDIAEGYSVSREKKESFPLTVTSAQKNPTAFYLCASKEGQSSGNTIYFGEGSWLTVV.

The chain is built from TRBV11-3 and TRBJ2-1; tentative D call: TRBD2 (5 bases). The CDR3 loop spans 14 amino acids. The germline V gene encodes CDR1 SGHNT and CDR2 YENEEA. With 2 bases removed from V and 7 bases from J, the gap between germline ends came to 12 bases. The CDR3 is CASSLTTGNNEQFF. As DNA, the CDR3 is TGTGCCAGCAGCTTAACTACGGGAAATAATGAGCAGTTCTTC. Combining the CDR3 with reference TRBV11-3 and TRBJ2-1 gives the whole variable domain EAGVVQSPRYKIIEKKQPVAFWCNPISGHNTLYWYLQNLGQGPELLIRYENEEAVDDSQLPKDRFSAERLKGVDSTLKIQPAELGDSAVYLCASSLTTGNNEQFFGPGTRLTVL.

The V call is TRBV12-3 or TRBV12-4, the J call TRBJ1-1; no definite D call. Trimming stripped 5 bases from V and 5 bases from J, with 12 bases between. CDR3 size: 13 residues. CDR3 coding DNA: TGTGCCAGCAGTCCCCGACAACAGACTGAAGCTTTCTTT. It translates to CASSPRQQTEAFF.

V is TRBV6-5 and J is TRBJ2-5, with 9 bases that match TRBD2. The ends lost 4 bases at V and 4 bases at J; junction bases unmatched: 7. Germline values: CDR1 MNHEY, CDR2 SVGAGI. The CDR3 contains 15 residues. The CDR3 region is CASSSGLAYPETQYF. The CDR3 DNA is TGTGCCAGCAGTTCGGGACTAGCCTATCCAGAGACCCAGTACTTC.

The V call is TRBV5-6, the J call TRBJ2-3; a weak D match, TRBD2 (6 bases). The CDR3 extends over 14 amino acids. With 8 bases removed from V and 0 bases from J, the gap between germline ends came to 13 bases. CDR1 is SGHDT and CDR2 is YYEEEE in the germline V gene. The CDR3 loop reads CASLYGTSTDTQYF. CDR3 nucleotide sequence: TGTGCCAGTTTGTACGGGACTAGCACAGATACGCAGTATTTT.

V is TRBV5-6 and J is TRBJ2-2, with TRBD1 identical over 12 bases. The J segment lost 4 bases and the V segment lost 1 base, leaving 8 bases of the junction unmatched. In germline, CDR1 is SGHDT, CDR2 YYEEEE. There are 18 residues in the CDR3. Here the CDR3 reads CASSLLGSGQGATGELFF. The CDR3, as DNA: TGTGCCAGCAGCTTGTTGGGGTCGGGACAGGGGGCCACCGGGGAGCTGTTTTTT. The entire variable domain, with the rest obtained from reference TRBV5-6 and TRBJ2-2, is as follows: DAGVTQSPTHLIKTRGQQVTLRCSPKSGHDTVSWYQQALGQGPQFIFQYYEEEERQRGNFPDRFSGHQFPNYSSELNVNALLLGDSALYLCASSLLGSGQGATGELFFGEGSRLTVL.

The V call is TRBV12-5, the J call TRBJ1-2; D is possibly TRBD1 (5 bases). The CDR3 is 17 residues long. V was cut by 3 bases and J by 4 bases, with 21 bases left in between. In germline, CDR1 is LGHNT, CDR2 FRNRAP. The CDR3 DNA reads TGTGCTAGTGGTTTAGCTTACGAGCAGGGAATTGGCTATGGCTACACCTTC. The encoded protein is CASGLAYEQGIGYGYTF.

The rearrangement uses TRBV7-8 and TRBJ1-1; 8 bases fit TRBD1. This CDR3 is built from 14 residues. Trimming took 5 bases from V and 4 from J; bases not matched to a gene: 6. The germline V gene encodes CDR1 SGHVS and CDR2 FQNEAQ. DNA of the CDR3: TGTGCCAGCAGCCGCTCACAGGGGGGCACTGAAGCTTTCTTT. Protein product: CASSRSQGGTEAFF.

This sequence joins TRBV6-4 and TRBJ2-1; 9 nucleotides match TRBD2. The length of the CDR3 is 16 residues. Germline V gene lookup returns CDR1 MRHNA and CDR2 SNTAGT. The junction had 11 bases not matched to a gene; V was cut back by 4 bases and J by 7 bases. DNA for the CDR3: TGTGCCAGCAGTGGCACAGCGGGGGGAGGACTTAATGAGCAGTTCTTC. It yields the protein CASSGTAGGGLNEQFF.

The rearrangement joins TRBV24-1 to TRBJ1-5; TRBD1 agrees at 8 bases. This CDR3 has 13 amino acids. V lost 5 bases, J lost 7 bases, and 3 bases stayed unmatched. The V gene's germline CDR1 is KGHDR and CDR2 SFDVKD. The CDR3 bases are TGTGCCACCAGTGGGACAGGGACCCAGCCCCAGCATTTT. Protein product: CATSGTGTQPQHF.

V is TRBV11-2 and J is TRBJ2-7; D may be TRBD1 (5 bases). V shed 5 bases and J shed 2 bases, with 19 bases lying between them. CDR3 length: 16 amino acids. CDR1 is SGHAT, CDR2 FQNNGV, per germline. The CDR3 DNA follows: TGTGCCAGCAGCCCCAGACCTAGACAGTTAACCTACGAGCAGTACTTC. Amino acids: CASSPRPRQLTYEQYF.